This T cell receptor beta chain was identified in a study of immune evolution from preneoplasia to lung adenocarcinoma (dated by TCRdb to about 2021). For the study in its entirety: HLA loss of heterozygosity was observed in approximately 7%, 15% and 30% of AIS, MIA and ADC lesions, respectively, and was not observed in any AAH lesions. The study profiled immune contexture across lung adenocarcinoma precursors and invasive adenocarcinoma using immune gene expression, TCR sequencing and multiplex immunofluorescence. Resected precursor lesions (AAH, AIS, MIA) and invasive adenocarcinomas were each compared against paired morphologically normal lung tissue. Sample size was determined by specimen availability and not by a prior power calculation. Whole exome sequencing and methylation data from the same cohort of nodules were integrated with the immune data. In total, the cohort included 53 patients with pulmonary nodules, all of whom underwent surgical resection. TCR sequencing data came from roughly 51 patients. It was reported in the study that about a hundred samples were used for TCR sequencing. POLYSOLVER was used to infer Class I HLA alleles from exome data, while LOHHLA was used to detect allele-specific HLA loss. Results and caveats for the whole study, not just this receptor: T cell clonality was highest in KRAS-mutant nodules compared with EGFR-mutant or double wild-type lesions. The findings reflected association rather than direct causation, and larger cohorts with long-term follow-up and longitudinal biopsies were considered necessary. Top T cell clone frequencies were highest in normal lung and appeared to decrease progressively from AAH through AIS, MIA and invasive adenocarcinoma. Normal lung showed the highest clonality, whereas later-stage lesions appeared to have higher T cell density and diversity but lower clonality. All patients were from Japan and China, so applicability to Western populations was uncertain.

Resection was performed on patients in Japan or China between the mid-2010s and the late 2010s. Two lung cancer pathologists independently reviewed H&E slides to confirm the histologic diagnosis of every case. Premalignant or tumor cells were enriched for nucleic acid extraction by macro-dissection performed after pathologic assessment. DNA was isolated from FFPE tissue using the AllPrep DNA/RNA FFPE Kit. Using the immunoSEQ hsTCRbeta Kit, TCR beta CDR3 regions were sequenced from DNA. In the paper's pipeline: The ImmunoSEQ Analyzer was used to analyse the TCR sequencing data. T cell clonality was defined as 1 minus Pielou's evenness, as computed on productive rearrangements. T cell diversity was measured with the inverse Simpson index on productive templates. T cell density was defined as TCR beta template counts normalized to usable DNA, with usable DNA estimated by amplifying and sequencing housekeeping genes. Two-sided Kruskal-Wallis tests were used to compare TCR metrics between histologic stages. Imported from immuneACCESS, the table was reduced by TCRdb to in-frame sequences with V and J called. These copies leave out some clones; in studies compared against another copy, an unresolved V gene accounts for under half, and the cause of the remainder is not known. That table is the source of V, J and clone size, and D and trimming were worked out from the DNA. The sample table contains 8,500 to 13,000 clones; only one count was recorded for more than 70% of them. The leading ten clones occupy around 1.7% of the sample.

To note about this clone: This clone's antigen is unknown. It has no much larger one-base neighbor in the sample; base qualities were not kept.

From a lookup of the germline V gene, CDR1 and CDR2 are SGHTA and FQGNSA. The CDR3 contains 14 residues, cysteine and phenylalanine counted. Only the CDR3 region is kept as DNA, spanning 42 bases read in frame from base 1. V and J lose 0 bases and 4 bases, and a span of 7 bases separates them. The rearranged segments are TRBV7-2 and TRBJ2-1; no confident D gene assignment can be made. Material: FFPE minimally invasive lung adenocarcinoma tissue. The cell subset or site label, as the study defines it: micro-invasive lung adenocarcinoma (MIA). This receptor was identified in a person aged 70 to 80 with lung adenocarcinoma. The nucleotide sequence is given as TGTGCCAGCAGCTTAGCCCAGATGTACAATGAGCAGTTCTTC. Its amino acids are CASSLAQMYNEQFF.